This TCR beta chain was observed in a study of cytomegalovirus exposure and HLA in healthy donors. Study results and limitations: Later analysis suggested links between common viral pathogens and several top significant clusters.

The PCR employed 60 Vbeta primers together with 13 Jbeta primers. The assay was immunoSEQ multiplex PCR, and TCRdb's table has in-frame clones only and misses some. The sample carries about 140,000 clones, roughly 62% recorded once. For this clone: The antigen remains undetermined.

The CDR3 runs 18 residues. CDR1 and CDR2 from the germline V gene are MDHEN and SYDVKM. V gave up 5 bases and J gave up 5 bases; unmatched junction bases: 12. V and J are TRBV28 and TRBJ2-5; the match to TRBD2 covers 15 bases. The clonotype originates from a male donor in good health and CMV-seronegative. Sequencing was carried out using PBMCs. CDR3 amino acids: CASSTERTSGGAWETQYF. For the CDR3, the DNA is TGTGCCAGCAGTACCGAAAGGACTAGCGGGGGGGCATGGGAGACCCAGTACTTC.